One sample yielded the 19 T cell receptor beta chains listed below, sequenced in a study of control samples from healthy donors and cancer patients. Sequencing used immunoSEQ multiplex PCR; TCRdb keeps in-frame clones, though not all of them. The sample lists 100,000 or so clones, roughly 80% seen once, with less than 15% in the top ten. Sequencing was done on a sample of blood. These receptors all come from a woman aged 45-65 years in good health.

The V and J genes are TRBV6-6 and TRBJ2-2; D possibly corresponds to TRBD1 (6 bases). V was clipped by 6 bases and J by 5 bases, with 13 bases between them. The CDR3 sequence is 14 residues long. The germline CDR1 and CDR2 sequences are MNHNY and SVGAGI (reference sequence). Here the CDR3 reads CASRPTGPTGELFF. DNA for the CDR3: TGTGCCAGCAGGCCGACAGGTCCAACCGGGGAGCTGTTTTTT.

This clone was seen a single time. The chain uses TRBV19 and TRBJ1-4; D remains ambiguous. Per germline, CDR1 LNHDA and CDR2 SQIVND (reference sequence). The CDR3 is 14 residues long. V shed 7 bases and J shed 4 bases, with 13 bases lying between them. CDR3 sequence (DNA): TGTGCCAGTAACCGTGACGGGCTTAATGAAAAACTGTTTTTT. This translates into CASNRDGLNEKLFF.

The chain joins TRBV19 to TRBJ1-1; tentatively, D is TRBD1 (6 bases). CDR3 size: 14 residues. Trimming removed 5 bases at V and 1 base at J, with 11 bases between. The germline gives CDR1 LNHDA, CDR2 SQIVND (reference sequence). The CDR3 is CASSANRANTEAFF. The DNA for the CDR3 is TGTGCCAGTAGTGCCAACAGGGCGAACACTGAAGCTTTCTTT.

This clone was observed a few times. The chain carries TRBV2 and TRBJ1-1; tentatively, D is TRBD1 (5 bases). The CDR3 is 15 amino acids. CDR1 and CDR2 from the germline V gene are SNHLY and FYNNEI. V was shortened by 5 bases and J by 5 bases, with 18 bases between the two germline ends. In nucleotides, the CDR3 is TGTGCCAGCAGTCCCCAGACGGTCGGGGGTACTGAAGCTTTCTTT. This sequence encodes CASSPQTVGGTEAFF.

Here the CDR3 DNA reads TGTGCCAGCTCACCACCAACCTACACAGATACGCAGTATTTT. Protein: CASSPPTYTDTQYF. This sequence joins TRBV18 and TRBJ2-3; no clear D gene. The ends were cut back, 0 bases at V and 2 bases at J, with 6 bases in the middle. The CDR3 loop spans 14 amino acids. The V gene's germline CDR1 is KGHSH and CDR2 LQKENI.

This chain links TRBV5-4 with TRBJ2-1; 9 nucleotides align to TRBD1. The CDR3 runs to 14 residues. Germline CDR1 is SGHNT and CDR2 is YYREEE (reference sequence). V lost 3 bases, J lost 8 bases, and 6 bases stayed unmatched. CDR3 sequence (DNA): TGTGCCAGCAGCTGGGACAGGGTGAGGGATGAGCAGTTCTTC. Its protein is CASSWDRVRDEQFF.

The chain has TRBV18 and TRBJ2-7; 9 bases agree with TRBD1. The ends lost 3 bases at V and 6 bases at J; junction bases unmatched: 9. The length of the CDR3 is 15 residues. Germline V CDR1 and CDR2: KGHSH, LQKENI. The CDR3 coding sequence is TGTGCCAGCTCACCCGGGACAGGGCAACCTCTCGAGCAGTACTTC. Protein sequence: CASSPGTGQPLEQYF.

This chain joins TRBV7-9 and TRBJ1-2; D is undetermined. V dropped 4 bases and J dropped 3 bases, with 9 bases sitting between them. Germline V gene sequence: CDR1 SEHNR, CDR2 FQNEAQ (reference sequence). The CDR3 spans 13 residues. CDR3 region: CASSSGLDYGYTF. The CDR3 coding sequence is TGTGCCAGCAGCTCGGGTCTGGACTATGGCTACACCTTC.

This rearrangement joins TRBV5-5 to TRBJ2-7; 7 bases are shared with TRBD1. CDR1 is SGHKS and CDR2 is YYEKEE in the germline V gene (reference sequence). CDR3 length equals 14 residues. With 4 bases clipped from V and 5 bases from J, the junction kept 9 bases outside the gene matches. The CDR3 sequence: CASSLWTGDHEQYF. The CDR3 coding sequence is TGTGCCAGCAGCCTATGGACAGGAGACCACGAGCAGTACTTC. The whole variable domain, remainder taken from reference TRBV5-5 and TRBJ2-7, is DAGVTQSPTHLIKTRGQQVTLRCSPISGHKSVSWYQQVLGQGPQFIFQYYEKEERGRGNFPDRFSARQFPNYSSELNVNALLLGDSALYLCASSLWTGDHEQYFGPGTRLTVT.

The chain is built from TRBV5-1 and TRBJ1-4; no reliable D call. The CDR3 is 14 residues long. CDR1 and CDR2 from the germline V gene are SGHRS and YFSETQ. Trimming cost V 3 bases and J 0 bases, with 6 bases left between them. The CDR3 DNA reads TGCGCCAGCAGCTATCAGGCAACTAATGAAAAACTGTTTTTT. Translation: CASSYQATNEKLFF.

The V gene is TRBV7-2, the J gene TRBJ2-3, with a possible D match to TRBD2 (6 bases). Germline CDR1 is SGHTA and CDR2 is FQGNSA. The V and J ends lost 4 bases and 0 bases respectively, with 17 bases between them. The CDR3 is 17 residues long. The CDR3 DNA reads TGTGCCAGCAGCTCAGCCCGGACTACCCTAAGCACAGATACGCAGTATTTT. The encoded protein is CASSSARTTLSTDTQYF. The whole variable domain, filled in from reference TRBV7-2 and TRBJ2-3, reads GAGVSQSPSNKVTEKGKDVELRCDPISGHTALYWYRQSLGQGLEFLIYFQGNSAPDKSGLPSDRFSAERTGGSVSTLTIQRTQQEDSAVYLCASSSARTTLSTDTQYFGPGTRLTVL.

The chain joins TRBV29-1 to TRBJ2-2, with D hard to call. The germline gives CDR1 SQVTM, CDR2 ANQGSEA. This CDR3 contains 10 residues. V dropped 6 bases and J dropped 3 bases, with 2 bases sitting between them. The CDR3, as DNA: TGCAGCGTATACACCGGGGAGCTGTTTTTT. Its translation is CSVYTGELFF.

The chain is built from TRBV27 and TRBJ2-1, with 11 bases lining up with TRBD2. Germline CDR1 and CDR2: MNHEY and SMNVEV (reference sequence). V trimming: 2 bases; J trimming: 1 base; junction bases outside the gene matches: 1. The CDR3 is 16 residues long. The DNA of the CDR3 is TGTGCCAGCAGTTTACGACTAGCGGGGTCCTACAATGAGCAGTTCTTC. Translated, it gives CASSLRLAGSYNEQFF.

There are a few counts of this clone. The V call is TRBV14, the J call TRBJ2-7; 7 nucleotides match TRBD1. Germline V lookup: CDR1 SGHDN, CDR2 FVKESK. The V gene end was trimmed by 0 bases and the J gene end by 3 bases; junction bases not matched to a gene: 5. The CDR3 spans 15 residues. In DNA form, the CDR3 reads TGTGCCAGCAGCCAAGACAGGGACAGATTCTACGAGCAGTACTTC. Residues: CASSQDRDRFYEQYF. The entire variable domain, with the rest obtained from reference TRBV14 and TRBJ2-7, is as follows: EAGVTQFPSHSVIEKGQTVTLRCDPISGHDNLYWYRRVMGKEIKFLLHFVKESKQDESGMPNNRFLAERTGGTYSTLKVQPAELEDSGVYFCASSQDRDRFYEQYFGPGTRLTVT.

This sequence joins TRBV4-2 and TRBJ2-7, with a tentative D call TRBD1 (6 bases). Germline CDR1 LGHNA, CDR2 YNFKEQ. The CDR3 runs to 14 residues. With 1 base removed from V and 5 bases from J, the gap between germline ends came to 12 bases. The CDR3 region is CASSQVPDRNEQYF. CDR3 nucleotide sequence: TGTGCCAGCAGCCAAGTACCGGACAGAAACGAGCAGTACTTC.

The chain carries TRBV12-3 or TRBV12-4 and TRBJ1-5; a possible D gene is TRBD1 (5 bases). The ends were cut back, 3 bases at V and 5 bases at J, with 8 bases in the middle. This CDR3 contains 13 residues. Here the CDR3 reads CASSLGEDQPQHF. The CDR3 nucleotides are TGTGCCAGCAGTTTGGGGGAGGATCAGCCCCAGCATTTT.

The rearrangement joins TRBV5-1 to TRBJ2-3, with a possible D match to TRBD1 (5 bases). V was clipped by 0 bases and J by 3 bases, with 11 bases between them. CDR1 and CDR2 (germline): SGHRS, YFSETQ. This CDR3 has 15 amino acids. The CDR3 bases are TGCGCCAGCAGCTTGGGGACCAGGGAAACAGATACGCAGTATTTT. It is translated as CASSLGTRETDTQYF. Complete variable domain (other parts from reference TRBV5-1 and TRBJ2-3): KAGVTQTPRYLIKTRGQQVTLSCSPISGHRSVSWYQQTPGQGLQFLFEYFSETQRNKGNFPGRFSGRQFSNSRSEMNVSTLELGDSALYLCASSLGTRETDTQYFGPGTRLTVL.

This chain connects TRBV28 to TRBJ1-1; no firm D call. This CDR3 region has 13 residues. CDR1 and CDR2 (germline): MDHEN, SYDVKM. V shed 2 bases and J shed 11 bases, with 15 bases lying between them. The CDR3 loop reads CASSLGGYLKAFF. DNA of the CDR3: TGTGCCAGCAGTTTAGGAGGGTATTTGAAGGCTTTCTTT.

The chain is built from TRBV5-4 and TRBJ2-3; 12 nucleotides line up with TRBD2. The CDR3 runs to 18 residues. Germline values: CDR1 SGHNT, CDR2 YYREEE (reference sequence). Trimming at V came to 5 bases and at J to 0 bases, leaving 10 bases not matched to a gene. The CDR3 sequence: CASSPGTSGFLSTDTQYF. The CDR3 nucleotides are TGTGCCAGCAGTCCCGGGACTAGCGGGTTCCTTAGCACAGATACGCAGTATTTT.